This T cell receptor beta chain derives from a study of T cell changes during pregnancy in multiple sclerosis. Only in-frame clones appear in the TCRdb table, and some are missing; sequencing was by immunoSEQ multiplex PCR. The sample holds tens of thousands of clones, around four fifths seen once. The sequencing used CD4+ T cells from peripheral blood mononuclear cells, collected before pregnancy. This sequence originates from a female donor with multiple sclerosis, enrolled in a pregnancy study.

The CDR3 sequence is CATLWGRGMNTEAFF. The CDR3, as DNA: TGTGCCACCCTCTGGGGCCGCGGGATGAACACTGAAGCTTTCTTT. J is TRBJ1-1 and V is TRBV2, with D possibly being TRBD1 (5 bases). Germline loops: CDR1 SNHLY, CDR2 FYNNEI. V was trimmed by 10 bases and J by 0 bases, leaving 18 bases between them. The CDR3 sequence is 15 residues long.